What follows is one T cell receptor (beta chain) and its context. This CDR3 contains 13 residues. V was clipped by 7 bases and J by 0 bases; unmatched bases: 2. These data belong to a study of response to subunit inactivated influenza vaccine. TCRdb recomputed calls from the RT-PCR reads with MiXCR, one row per CDR3 protein. The sample carries about 500,000 distinct CDR3 sequences, more than 15% recorded once. This sequence joins TRBV12-3 or TRBV12-4 and TRBJ1-1; TRBD1 matches at 7 bases. The origin of this receptor is a man between 45 and 75 years old who received an inactivated influenza vaccine. Source: CD4+ T cells sorted from PBMCs, taken around 2 years after vaccination. This CDR3 reads CASTGQLNTEAFF. CDR3 DNA: TGTGCCAGCACGGGACAGCTGAACACTGAAGCTTTCTTT.